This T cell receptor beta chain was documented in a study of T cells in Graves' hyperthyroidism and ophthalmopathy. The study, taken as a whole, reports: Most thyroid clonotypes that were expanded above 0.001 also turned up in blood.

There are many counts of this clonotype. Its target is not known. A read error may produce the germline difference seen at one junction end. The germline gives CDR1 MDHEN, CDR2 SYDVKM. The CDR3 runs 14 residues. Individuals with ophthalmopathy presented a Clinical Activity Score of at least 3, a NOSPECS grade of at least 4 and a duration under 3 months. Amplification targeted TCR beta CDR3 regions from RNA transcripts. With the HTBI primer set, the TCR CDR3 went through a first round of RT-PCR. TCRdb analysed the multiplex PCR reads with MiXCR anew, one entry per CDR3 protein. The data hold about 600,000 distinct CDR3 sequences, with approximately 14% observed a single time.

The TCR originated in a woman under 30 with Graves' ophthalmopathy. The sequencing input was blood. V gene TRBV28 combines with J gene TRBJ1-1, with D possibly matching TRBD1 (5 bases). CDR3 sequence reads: CASSLFGGGTEAFF. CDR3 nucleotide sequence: TGTGCCAGCAGCTTATTCGGGGGAGGTACTGAAGCTTTCTTT.